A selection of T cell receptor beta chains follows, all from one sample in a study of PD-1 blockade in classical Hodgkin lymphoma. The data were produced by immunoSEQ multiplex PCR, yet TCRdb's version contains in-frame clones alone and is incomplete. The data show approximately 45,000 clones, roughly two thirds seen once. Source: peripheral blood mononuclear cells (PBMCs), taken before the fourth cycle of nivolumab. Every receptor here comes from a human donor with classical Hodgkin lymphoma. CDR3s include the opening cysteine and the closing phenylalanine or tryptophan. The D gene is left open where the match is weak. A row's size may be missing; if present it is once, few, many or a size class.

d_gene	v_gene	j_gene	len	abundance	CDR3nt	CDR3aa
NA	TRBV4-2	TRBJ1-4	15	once	TGTGCCAGCAGCTTTGGGGCGGCTTTTAATGAAAAACTGTTTTTT	CASSFGAAFNEKLFF
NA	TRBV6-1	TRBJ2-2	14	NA	TGTGCCATCGAAGTATCCCCGCGAGGCGGGGAGCTGTTTTTT	CAIEVSPRGGELFF
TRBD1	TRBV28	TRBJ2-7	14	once	TGTGCCAGCAGTTCGGACAGGGTCCCCTACGAGCAGTACTTC	CASSSDRVPYEQYF
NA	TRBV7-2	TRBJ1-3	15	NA	TGTGCCAGCAGACGGGACACCCTCTCTGGAAACACCATATATTTT	CASRRDTLSGNTIYF
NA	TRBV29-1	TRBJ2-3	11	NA	TGCAGCGTTGTTTCAACAGATACGCAGTATTTT	CSVVSTDTQYF
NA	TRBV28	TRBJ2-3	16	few	TGTGCCAGCAGTTCCTACGGGGGAAGGCGCACAGATACGCAGTATTTT	CASSSYGGRRTDTQYF
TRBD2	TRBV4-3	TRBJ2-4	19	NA	TGCGCCAGCAGCCAAGAGGTGGCTAGCGGGGCAGGAGCCAAAAACATTCAGTACTTC	CASSQEVASGAGAKNIQYF
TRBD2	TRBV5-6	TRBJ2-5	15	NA	TGTGCCAGCAGCTTGGATGGGACTAGGGGGGAGACCCAGTACTTC	CASSLDGTRGETQYF
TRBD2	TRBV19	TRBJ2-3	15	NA	TGTGCCAGTTCCGCGACTAGCATAGGGACAGATACGCAGTATTTT	CASSATSIGTDTQYF
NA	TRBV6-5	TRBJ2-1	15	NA	TGTGCCAGCAGTTACGGGACAAGCCGCTACAATGAGCAGTTCTTC	CASSYGTSRYNEQFF
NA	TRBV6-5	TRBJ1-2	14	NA	TGTGCCAGCACCCCGACAGTAACTAACTATGGCTACACCTTC	CASTPTVTNYGYTF
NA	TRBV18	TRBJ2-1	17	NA	TGTGCCAGCCTACCATGGGGAGCCCCGGCTAGCCCCAATGAGCAGTTCTTC	CASLPWGAPASPNEQFF
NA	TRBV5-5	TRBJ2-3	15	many	TGTGCCAGCAGCCCCAGACAGGTAAACACAGATACGCAGTATTTT	CASSPRQVNTDTQYF
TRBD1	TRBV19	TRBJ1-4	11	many	TGTGCCAGTAGCAGTGACAGGGTCATTGTTTTT	CASSSDRVIVF
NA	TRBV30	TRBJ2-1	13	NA	TGTGCCTGGACTAGAGGGATCTACAATGAGCAGTTCTTC	CAWTRGIYNEQFF
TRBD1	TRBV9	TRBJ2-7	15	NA	TGTGCCAGCAGCGTAGAGGGACAGGGCCCCAACGAGCAGTACTTC	CASSVEGQGPNEQYF
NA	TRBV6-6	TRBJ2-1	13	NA	TGTGCCAGCACGGGCAGCACCTACAATGAGCAGTTCTTC	CASTGSTYNEQFF
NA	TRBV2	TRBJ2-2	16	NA	TGTGCCAGCAGTGCTGCAGGGCTGGAGAACACCGGGGAGCTGTTTTTT	CASSAAGLENTGELFF
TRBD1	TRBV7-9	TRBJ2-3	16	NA	TGTGCCAGCAGCTACCCGGACAGGGGAAGCACAGATACGCAGTATTTT	CASSYPDRGSTDTQYF
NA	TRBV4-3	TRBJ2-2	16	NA	TGCGCCAGCAGCCAAGCCTCGGGCCGGAACACCGGGGAGCTGTTTTTT	CASSQASGRNTGELFF
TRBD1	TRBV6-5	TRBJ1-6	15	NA	TGTGCCAGCAGCCCGGGACAGGGGGGGAATTCACCCCTCCACTTT	CASSPGQGGNSPLHF
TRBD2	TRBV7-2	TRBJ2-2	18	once	TGTGCCAGCAGCTTCCTTACTAGCGGGAGGTCGAACACCGGGGAGCTGTTTTTT	CASSFLTSGRSNTGELFF
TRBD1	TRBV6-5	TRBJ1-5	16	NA	TGTGCCAGCAGTTGGCCGGGACAGGGGGCGAATCAGCCCCAGCATTTT	CASSWPGQGANQPQHF
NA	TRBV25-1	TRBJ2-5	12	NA	TGTGCCAGCAGCTGGGGCGTAGAGACCCAGTACTTC	CASSWGVETQYF
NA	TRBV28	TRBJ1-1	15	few	TGTGCCAGCAGTTCCGGCGGGACTGGGAACACTGAAGCTTTCTTT	CASSSGGTGNTEAFF
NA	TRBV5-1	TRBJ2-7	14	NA	TGTGCCAGCAGCCCCGGGACCTTATCCTACGAGCAGTACTTC	CASSPGTLSYEQYF
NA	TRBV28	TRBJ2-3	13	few	TGTGCCAGCAGTTTAGCCTCGGCGGATACGCAGTATTTT	CASSLASADTQYF
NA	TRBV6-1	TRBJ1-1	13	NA	TGTGCCAGCAGTGCCACAAGATACACTGAAGCTTTCTTT	CASSATRYTEAFF
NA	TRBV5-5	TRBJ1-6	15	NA	TGTGCCAGCAGCGCTGACACAGGAATTAATTCACCCCTCCACTTT	CASSADTGINSPLHF
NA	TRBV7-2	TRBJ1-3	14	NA	TGTGCCAGCAGCTTCACACGGCAGACGAACACCATATATTTT	CASSFTRQTNTIYF
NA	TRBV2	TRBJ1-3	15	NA	TGTGCCAGCAGCGAGTTGAGACAGTCGGGAAACACCATATATTTT	CASSELRQSGNTIYF
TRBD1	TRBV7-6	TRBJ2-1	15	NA	TGTGCCAGCAGCTTAGTAGGGACAGGGGGCGATGAGCAGTTCTTC	CASSLVGTGGDEQFF
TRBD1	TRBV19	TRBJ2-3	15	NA	TGTGCCAGTAGTAACCCGGGACAGGTAGCGGATACGCAGTATTTT	CASSNPGQVADTQYF
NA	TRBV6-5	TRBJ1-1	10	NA	TGTGCCAGCAGTGACCCCGGGACTTTCTTT	CASSDPGTFF
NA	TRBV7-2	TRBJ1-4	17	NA	TGTGCCAGCAGCTTAGAACAGGTCCTTGCAACTAATGAAAAACTGTTTTTT	CASSLEQVLATNEKLFF
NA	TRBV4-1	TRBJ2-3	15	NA	TGCGCCAGCAGCCAAGATCCCACCCCTACAGATACGCAGTATTTT	CASSQDPTPTDTQYF
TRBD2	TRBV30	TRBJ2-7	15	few	TGTGCCTGGGCCCCCGGTAGCGGGAGAGGTTACGAGCAGTACTTC	CAWAPGSGRGYEQYF
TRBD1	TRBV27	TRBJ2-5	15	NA	TGTGCCAGCAGTTCCCGGGACAGGGCAGGGAAGACCCAGTACTTC	CASSSRDRAGKTQYF
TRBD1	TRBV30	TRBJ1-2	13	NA	TGTGCCTGGAGTGTGGGGGCAGGGGGAGGCTACACCTTC	CAWSVGAGGGYTF
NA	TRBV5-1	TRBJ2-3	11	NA	TGCGCCAGCCGAACCGGGGATACGCAGTATTTT	CASRTGDTQYF
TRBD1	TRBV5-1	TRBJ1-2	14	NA	TGCGCCAGCAGCTTGAGCGGGACAGGGTACGGCTACACCTTC	CASSLSGTGYGYTF
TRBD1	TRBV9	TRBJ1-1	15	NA	TGTGCCAGCAGCGTGTCAGGGGGCCTGAACACTGAAGCTTTCTTT	CASSVSGGLNTEAFF
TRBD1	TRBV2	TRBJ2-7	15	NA	TGTGCCATCAAAAGGAGCGGGACAGGGGCCTACGAGCAGTACTTC	CAIKRSGTGAYEQYF
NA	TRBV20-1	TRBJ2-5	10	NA	TGCAGTGGATACAGGGAGACCCAGTACTTC	CSGYRETQYF
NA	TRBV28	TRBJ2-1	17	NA	TGTGCCAGCATCACGGGGGCCCCGGGGATGGGCTACAATGAGCAGTTCTTC	CASITGAPGMGYNEQFF